The rows below give T cell receptor beta chains drawn from one sample of a study of T cell responses to AZD1222 COVID-19 vaccine. Assay used: immunoSEQ multiplex PCR; TCRdb lists only in-frame clones, some missing. The sample lists 90,000 to 130,000 clones; about four fifths were seen once. The specimen comprised peripheral blood, sampled on day 0 of AZD1222 vaccination. These receptors originate from an adult in good health. Each CDR3 is given with its conserved first and last residue. Fields, in order: J gene, clone size, V gene, D gene, CDR3 length, CDR3 protein, CDR3 DNA. A D gene is named only where the DNA matches it firmly. Only some rows state a clone size, as once, few, many or a class for expanded clones.

TRBJ1-2	NA	TRBV6-2/TRBV6-3	NA	16	CASSTLGRTPADGYTF	TGTGCCAGCAGTACTTTGGGCAGGACACCCGCGGATGGCTACACCTTC
TRBJ1-5	NA	TRBV6-1	TRBD1	16	CASSEFVQGALQPQHF	TGTGCCAGCAGTGAATTTGTACAGGGGGCACTTCAGCCCCAGCATTTT
TRBJ2-2	NA	TRBV13	NA	16	CASSSSPGANTGELFF	TGTGCCAGCAGCTCATCTCCGGGGGCGAACACCGGGGAGCTGTTTTTT
TRBJ2-1	few	TRBV28	NA	12	CASTRLENEQFF	TGTGCCAGCACCAGGTTAGAAAATGAGCAGTTCTTC
TRBJ2-1	NA	TRBV7-9	NA	14	CASRPRGGDNEQFF	TGTGCCAGCAGACCTAGGGGTGGAGACAATGAGCAGTTCTTC
TRBJ2-6	NA	TRBV7-2	NA	18	CASSLTGPKSSGANVLTF	TGTGCCAGCAGCTTAACCGGGCCGAAGAGCTCTGGGGCCAACGTCCTGACTTTC
TRBJ2-6	NA	TRBV7-8	NA	18	CASSLLVGLTSGANVLTF	TGTGCCAGCAGCTTATTAGTGGGCCTGACGTCTGGGGCCAACGTCCTGACTTTC
TRBJ1-2	NA	TRBV28	TRBD1	13	CASSADRGNGYTF	TGTGCCAGCAGTGCTGACAGGGGAAATGGCTACACCTTC
TRBJ2-5	NA	TRBV5-1	TRBD2	16	CASSLDPAGGSETQYF	TGCGCCAGCAGCTTGGATCCGGCGGGGGGATCAGAGACCCAGTACTTC
TRBJ1-5	NA	TRBV19	TRBD1	14	CATTGTGSNQPQHF	TGTGCCACCACCGGGACAGGGAGCAATCAGCCCCAGCATTTT
TRBJ1-3	NA	TRBV28	NA	13	CASNTGSRDTIYF	TGTGCCAGTAACACAGGTTCACGGGACACCATATATTTT
TRBJ2-5	NA	TRBV7-8	NA	14	CASSLRDIAETQYF	TGTGCCAGCAGCTTGAGGGACATTGCCGAGACCCAGTACTTC
TRBJ1-5	NA	TRBV5-1	NA	10	CASSLHPQHF	TGCGCCAGCAGCTTGCACCCCCAGCATTTT
TRBJ2-3	NA	TRBV10-3	TRBD1	13	CAIGTGVTDTQYF	TGTGCCATCGGGACAGGGGTGACAGATACGCAGTATTTT
TRBJ2-2	NA	TRBV15	TRBD1	16	CATSRDGTGTTGELFF	TGTGCCACCAGCAGAGATGGGACAGGTACCACCGGGGAGCTGTTTTTT
TRBJ2-7	NA	TRBV11-2	TRBD1	15	CASSLRTGISYEQYF	TGTGCCAGCAGCCTCCGGACAGGGATATCCTACGAGCAGTACTTC
TRBJ2-3	NA	TRBV5-1	TRBD2	14	CASSLSSGRDTQYF	TGCGCCAGCAGCTTGTCTAGCGGGAGAGATACGCAGTATTTT
TRBJ2-6	NA	TRBV6-5	NA	14	CASSISLGANVLTF	TGTGCCAGCAGTATCTCTCTGGGAGCCAACGTCCTGACTTTC
TRBJ1-4	NA	TRBV14	NA	14	CASSQTREGEKLFF	TGTGCCAGCAGCCAAACAAGGGAGGGCGAAAAACTGTTTTTT
TRBJ1-1	NA	TRBV5-1	NA	14	CASSLVGGGTEAFF	TGCGCCAGCAGCTTGGTAGGGGGAGGAACTGAAGCTTTCTTT
TRBJ2-7	few	TRBV19	NA	14	CASSRAAESYEQYF	TGTGCCAGTTCTCGGGCAGCGGAGTCCTACGAGCAGTACTTC
TRBJ2-4	NA	TRBV20-1	TRBD2	11	CSARDRSGAIF	TGCAGTGCTAGAGACCGGAGCGGGGCGATCTTC
TRBJ1-2	NA	TRBV27	TRBD1	14	CASSRGTGGHGYTF	TGTGCCAGCAGTCGGGGGACAGGGGGACACGGCTACACCTTC
TRBJ1-4	NA	TRBV10-2	NA	14	CASRRGTTNEKLFF	TGCGCCAGTCGCAGGGGAACAACTAATGAAAAACTGTTTTTT
TRBJ2-7	NA	TRBV3-1/TRBV3-2	TRBD1	16	CASSHPRTGGPYEQYF	TGTGCCAGCAGCCACCCGAGGACAGGGGGACCCTACGAGCAGTACTTC
TRBJ1-5	once	TRBV3-1/TRBV3-2	TRBD1	16	CASSPGRTGLNQPQHF	TGTGCCAGCAGCCCAGGGCGGACAGGGCTCAATCAGCCCCAGCATTTT
TRBJ1-5	NA	TRBV6-2/TRBV6-3	TRBD1	15	CASSTTQGGNQPQHF	TGTGCCAGCAGTACTACTCAGGGGGGCAATCAGCCCCAGCATTTT
TRBJ1-1	NA	TRBV18	NA	16	CASSPQGGVMNTEAFF	TGTGCCAGCTCACCGCAGGGAGGGGTGATGAACACTGAAGCTTTCTTT
TRBJ1-3	NA	TRBV6-5	TRBD1	14	CASRRQGTGNTIYF	TGTGCCAGCAGGAGACAGGGGACTGGAAACACCATATATTTT
TRBJ1-3	NA	TRBV24-1	NA	17	CATEGVLGRNSGNTIYF	TGTGCCACCGAAGGAGTCTTGGGCAGGAACTCTGGAAACACCATATATTTT
TRBJ1-1	NA	TRBV12-3/TRBV12-4	NA	13	CASSDRVSFGAFF	TGTGCCAGCAGTGATAGGGTCAGCTTCGGAGCTTTCTTT
TRBJ1-2	NA	TRBV6-2/TRBV6-3	NA	14	CASSYSWGAGGYTF	TGTGCCAGCAGTTACTCCTGGGGGGCTGGAGGCTACACCTTC
TRBJ2-2	NA	TRBV7-9	NA	15	CASSEGTLSGGELFF	TGTGCCAGCAGCGAAGGGACCCTCTCGGGCGGGGAGCTGTTTTTT
TRBJ1-2	NA	TRBV7-2	NA	13	CASSPQLNYGYTF	TGTGCCAGCAGCCCACAGCTGAACTATGGCTACACCTTC
TRBJ1-1	NA	TRBV24-1	NA	15	CATSDPRRPNTEAFF	TGTGCCACCAGTGATCCCCGACGGCCGAACACTGAAGCTTTCTTT
TRBJ2-1	NA	TRBV19	TRBD2	15	CASTESGRARGEQFF	TGTGCCAGTACCGAGAGCGGGAGGGCCAGGGGTGAGCAGTTCTTC
TRBJ2-5	once	TRBV10-3	NA	15	CAISPGSPNEETQYF	TGTGCCATCAGCCCCGGGAGTCCTAACGAAGAGACCCAGTACTTC
TRBJ1-1	NA	TRBV15	TRBD1	14	CATGDRGWYTEAFF	TGTGCCACCGGAGACAGGGGTTGGTACACTGAAGCTTTCTTT
TRBJ2-7	NA	TRBV18	TRBD1	15	CASSPGTGGSGEQYF	TGTGCCAGCTCGCCCGGGACAGGGGGCTCTGGGGAGCAGTACTTC
TRBJ2-1	NA	TRBV12-2	NA	17	CASRLALGCSSYNEQFF	TGTGCAAGTCGCTTAGCGTTGGGTTGTAGCTCCTACAATGAGCAGTTCTTC
TRBJ1-1	NA	TRBV27	NA	12	CASSARGTEAFF	TGTGCCAGCAGTGCGAGGGGCACTGAAGCTTTCTTT
TRBJ2-5	NA	TRBV5-6	TRBD1	13	CASSRNRGETQYF	TGTGCCAGCAGCCGAAACAGGGGCGAGACCCAGTACTTC